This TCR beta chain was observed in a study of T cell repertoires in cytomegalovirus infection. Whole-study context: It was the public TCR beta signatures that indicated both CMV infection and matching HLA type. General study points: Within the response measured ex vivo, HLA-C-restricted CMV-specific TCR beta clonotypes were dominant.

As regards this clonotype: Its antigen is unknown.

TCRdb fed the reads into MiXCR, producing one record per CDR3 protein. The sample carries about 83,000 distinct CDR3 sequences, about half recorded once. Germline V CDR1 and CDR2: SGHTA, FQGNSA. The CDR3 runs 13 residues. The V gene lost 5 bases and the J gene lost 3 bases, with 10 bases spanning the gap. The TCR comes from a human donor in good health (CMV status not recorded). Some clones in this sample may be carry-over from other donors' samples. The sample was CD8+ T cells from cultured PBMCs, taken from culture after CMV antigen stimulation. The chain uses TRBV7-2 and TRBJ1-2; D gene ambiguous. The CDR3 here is CASSPPGYYGYTF. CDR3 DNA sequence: TGTGCCAGCAGCCCCCCGGGTTACTATGGCTACACCTTC.